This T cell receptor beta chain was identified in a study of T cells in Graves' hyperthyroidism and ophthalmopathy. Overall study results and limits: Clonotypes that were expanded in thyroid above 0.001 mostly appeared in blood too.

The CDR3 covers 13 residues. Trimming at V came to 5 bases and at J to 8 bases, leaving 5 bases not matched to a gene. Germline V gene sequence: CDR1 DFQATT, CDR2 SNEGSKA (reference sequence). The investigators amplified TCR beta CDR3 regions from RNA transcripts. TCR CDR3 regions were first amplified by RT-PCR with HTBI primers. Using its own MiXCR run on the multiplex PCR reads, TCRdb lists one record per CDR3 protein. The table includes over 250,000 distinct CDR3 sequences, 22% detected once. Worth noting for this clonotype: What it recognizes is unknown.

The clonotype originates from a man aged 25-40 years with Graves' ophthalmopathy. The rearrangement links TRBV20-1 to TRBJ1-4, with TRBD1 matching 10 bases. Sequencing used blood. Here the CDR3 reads CSAQTGGTEKLFF. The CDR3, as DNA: TGCAGTGCTCAGACAGGGGGCACAGAAAAACTGTTTTTT.